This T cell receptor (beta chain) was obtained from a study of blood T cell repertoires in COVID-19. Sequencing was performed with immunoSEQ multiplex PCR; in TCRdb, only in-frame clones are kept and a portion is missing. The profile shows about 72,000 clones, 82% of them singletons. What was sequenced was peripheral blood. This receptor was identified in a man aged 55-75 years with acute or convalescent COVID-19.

CDR3 amino acids: CASSLELGDEQFF. The DNA of the CDR3 is TGTGCCAGCAGCTTAGAACTCGGAGATGAGCAGTTCTTC. The rearrangement uses TRBV7-2 and TRBJ2-1; D is ambiguous. This CDR3 comprises 13 residues. V dropped 1 base and J dropped 8 bases, with 9 bases sitting between them. Germline CDR1 is SGHTA and CDR2 is FQGNSA.